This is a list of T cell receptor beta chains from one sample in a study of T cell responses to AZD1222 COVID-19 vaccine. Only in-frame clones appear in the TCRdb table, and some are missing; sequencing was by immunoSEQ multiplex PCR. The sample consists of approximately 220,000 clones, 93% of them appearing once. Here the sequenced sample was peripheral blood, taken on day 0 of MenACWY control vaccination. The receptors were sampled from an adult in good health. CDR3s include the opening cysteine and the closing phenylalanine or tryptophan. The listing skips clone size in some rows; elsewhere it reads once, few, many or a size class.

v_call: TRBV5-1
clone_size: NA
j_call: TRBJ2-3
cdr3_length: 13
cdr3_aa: CASSRTGPDTQYF

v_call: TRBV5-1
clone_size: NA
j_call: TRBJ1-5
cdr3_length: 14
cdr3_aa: CASSPGQGNQPQHF

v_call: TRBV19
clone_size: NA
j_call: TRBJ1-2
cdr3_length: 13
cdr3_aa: CASSMNRGYGYTF

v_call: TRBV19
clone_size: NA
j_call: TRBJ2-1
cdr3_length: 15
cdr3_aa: CASSIGSGVYNEQFF

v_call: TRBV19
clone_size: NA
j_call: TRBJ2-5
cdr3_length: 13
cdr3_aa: CASSIQRQETQYF

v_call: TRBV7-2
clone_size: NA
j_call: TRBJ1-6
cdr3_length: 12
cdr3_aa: CASSLAGKPLHF

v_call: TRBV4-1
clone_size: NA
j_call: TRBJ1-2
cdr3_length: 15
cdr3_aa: CASSPGTGRGYGYTF

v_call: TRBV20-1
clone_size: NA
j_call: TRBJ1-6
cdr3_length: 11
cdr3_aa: CSAKAPSSLHF

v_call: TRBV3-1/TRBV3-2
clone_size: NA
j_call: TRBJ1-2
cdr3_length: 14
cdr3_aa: CASSQVLRDFVYTF

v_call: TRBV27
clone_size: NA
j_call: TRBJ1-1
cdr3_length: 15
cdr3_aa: CASSAGTQMNTEAFF

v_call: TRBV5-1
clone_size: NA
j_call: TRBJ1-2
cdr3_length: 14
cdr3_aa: CASSLQGGKDGYTF

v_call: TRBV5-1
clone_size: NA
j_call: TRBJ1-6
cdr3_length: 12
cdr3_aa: CASSLTDSPLHF

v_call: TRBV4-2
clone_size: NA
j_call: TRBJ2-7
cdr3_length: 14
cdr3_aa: CASSRETSSYEQYF

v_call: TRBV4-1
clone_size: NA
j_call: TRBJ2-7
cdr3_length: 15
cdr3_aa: CASSQGQGGAYEQYF

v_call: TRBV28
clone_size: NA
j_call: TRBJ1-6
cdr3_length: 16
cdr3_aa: CASSLSGRGRSSPLHF

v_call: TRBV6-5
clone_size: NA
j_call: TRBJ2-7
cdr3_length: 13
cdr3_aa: CASSLADSYEQYF

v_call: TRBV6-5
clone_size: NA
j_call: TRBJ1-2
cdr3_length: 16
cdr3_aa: CASSWARTGKLGGYTF

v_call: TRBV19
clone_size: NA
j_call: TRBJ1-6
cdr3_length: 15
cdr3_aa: CASRKGQGLNSPLHF

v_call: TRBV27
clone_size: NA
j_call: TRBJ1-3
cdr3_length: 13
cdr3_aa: CASRDRAGNTIYF

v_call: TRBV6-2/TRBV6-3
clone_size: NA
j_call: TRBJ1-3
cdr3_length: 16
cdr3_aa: CASSKWDSASGNTIYF

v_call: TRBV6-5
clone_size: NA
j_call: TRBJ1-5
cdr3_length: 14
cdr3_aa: CASSRQYSNQPQHF

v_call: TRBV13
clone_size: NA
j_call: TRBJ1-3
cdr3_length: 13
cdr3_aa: CASRVSSGNTIYF

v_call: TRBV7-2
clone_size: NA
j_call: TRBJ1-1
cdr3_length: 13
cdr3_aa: CASSLGTLDEAFF

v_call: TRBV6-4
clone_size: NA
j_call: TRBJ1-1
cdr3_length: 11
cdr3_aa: CASRDSFRAFF

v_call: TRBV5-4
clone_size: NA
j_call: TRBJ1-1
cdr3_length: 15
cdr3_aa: CASSLNGLSILEAFF

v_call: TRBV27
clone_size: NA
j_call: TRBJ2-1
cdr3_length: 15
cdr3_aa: CASSLPRTLYNEQFF

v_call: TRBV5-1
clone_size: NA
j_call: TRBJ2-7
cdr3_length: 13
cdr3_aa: CASSLWGGYEQYF

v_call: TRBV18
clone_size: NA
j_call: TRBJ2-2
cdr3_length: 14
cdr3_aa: CASGQGTNTGELFF

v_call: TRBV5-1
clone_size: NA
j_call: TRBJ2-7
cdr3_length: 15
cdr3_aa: CASSPGDRDSYEQYF

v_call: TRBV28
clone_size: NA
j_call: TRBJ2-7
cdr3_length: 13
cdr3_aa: CASSGRGVLEQYF

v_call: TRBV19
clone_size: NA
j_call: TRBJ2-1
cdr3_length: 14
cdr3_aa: CASTTRQTYNEQFF

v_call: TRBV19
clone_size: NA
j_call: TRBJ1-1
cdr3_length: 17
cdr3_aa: CASSLTSPSGRGTEAFF

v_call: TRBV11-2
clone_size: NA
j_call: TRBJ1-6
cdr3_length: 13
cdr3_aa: CASSQGRRSPLHF

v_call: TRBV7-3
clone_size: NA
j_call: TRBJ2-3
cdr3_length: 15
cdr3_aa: CASSPRGRGGDTQYF

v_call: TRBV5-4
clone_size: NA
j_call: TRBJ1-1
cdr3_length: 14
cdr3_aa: CASSLARENTEAFF

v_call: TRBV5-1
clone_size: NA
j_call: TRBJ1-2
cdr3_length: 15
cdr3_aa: CASSPRTEYLYGYTF

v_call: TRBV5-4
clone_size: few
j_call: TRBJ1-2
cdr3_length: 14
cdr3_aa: CASTDRGLSYGYTF

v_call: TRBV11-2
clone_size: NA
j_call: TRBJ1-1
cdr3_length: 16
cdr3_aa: CASSFGDRGMNTEAFF

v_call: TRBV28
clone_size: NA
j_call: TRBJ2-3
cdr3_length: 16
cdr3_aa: CASSSPAGARTDTQYF

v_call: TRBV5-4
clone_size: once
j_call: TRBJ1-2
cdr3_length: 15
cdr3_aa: CASSTGTGIIYGYTF

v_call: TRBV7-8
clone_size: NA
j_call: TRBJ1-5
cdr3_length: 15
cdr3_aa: CASRETGAQGQPQHF

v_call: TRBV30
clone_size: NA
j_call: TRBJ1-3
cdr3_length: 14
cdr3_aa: CAWIQGGAGNTIYF

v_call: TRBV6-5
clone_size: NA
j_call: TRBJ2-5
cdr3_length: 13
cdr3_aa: CASRRTLMETQYF

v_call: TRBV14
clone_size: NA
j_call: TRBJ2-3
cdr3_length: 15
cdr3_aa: CASSLLGPRRDTQYF

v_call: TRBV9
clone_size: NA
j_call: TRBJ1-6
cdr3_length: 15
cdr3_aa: CASSVRMGGNSPLHF

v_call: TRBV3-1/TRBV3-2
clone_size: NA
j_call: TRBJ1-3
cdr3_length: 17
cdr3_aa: CASSQETGAISGNTIYF